The rows below give T cell receptor beta chains drawn from one sample of a study of CD8 T cells in Susac syndrome. TCRdb recomputed calls from the immunoSEQ multiplex PCR reads with MiXCR, one row per CDR3 protein. The sample includes some 450,000 distinct CDR3 sequences, approximately 85% of them seen just once. Sequences were obtained from CD8+ T cells from PBMCs. All receptors derive from a human donor with multiple sclerosis. Both conserved end residues are part of each CDR3. A D gene is named only where the DNA matches it firmly. Clone size is not always given. Where it is, it says once, few, many or a class for expanded clones.

d_call: TRBD1; j_call: TRBJ1-2; clone_size: -; v_call: TRBV29-1; cdr3_nt: TGCAGCGTAAGTCCGGGACAGGCGAACTATGGCTACACCTTC; cdr3_aa: CSVSPGQANYGYTF
d_call: -; j_call: TRBJ2-1; clone_size: -; v_call: TRBV27; cdr3_nt: TGTGCCAGCAGTCCTCAGGAGGATTGGAATGAGCAGTTCTTC; cdr3_aa: CASSPQEDWNEQFF
d_call: -; j_call: TRBJ1-1; clone_size: -; v_call: TRBV12-3/TRBV12-4; cdr3_nt: TGTGCCAGCAGCCGGGCTGTAGAAGCTTTCTTT; cdr3_aa: CASSRAVEAFF
d_call: TRBD2; j_call: TRBJ2-1; clone_size: -; v_call: TRBV4-1; cdr3_nt: TGCGCCAGCAGCCAATTTACTAGCGATGAGCAGTTCTTC; cdr3_aa: CASSQFTSDEQFF
d_call: -; j_call: TRBJ2-1; clone_size: -; v_call: TRBV6-5; cdr3_nt: TGTGCCAGCAGTTACGGTTCGACAAGGGACCCTTACAATGAGCAGTTCTTC; cdr3_aa: CASSYGSTRDPYNEQFF
d_call: TRBD1; j_call: TRBJ2-7; clone_size: -; v_call: TRBV15; cdr3_nt: TGTGCCACCAGCGGATCCCCCGGGACAGGTTTCTACGAGCAGTACTTC; cdr3_aa: CATSGSPGTGFYEQYF
d_call: TRBD1; j_call: TRBJ1-6; clone_size: -; v_call: TRBV20-1; cdr3_nt: TGCAGTGCTAGGTGGGACAGGGATAATTCACCCCTCCACTTT; cdr3_aa: CSARWDRDNSPLHF
d_call: -; j_call: TRBJ1-1; clone_size: -; v_call: TRBV19; cdr3_nt: TGTGCCACCCGGACAGAAACCTTGAACACTGAAGCTTTCTTT; cdr3_aa: CATRTETLNTEAFF
d_call: TRBD2; j_call: TRBJ2-1; clone_size: -; v_call: TRBV20-1; cdr3_nt: TGCAGTGCTAGGGCCGGGGGGGGCGCCTATGAGCAGTTCTTC; cdr3_aa: CSARAGGGAYEQFF
d_call: -; j_call: TRBJ1-5; clone_size: -; v_call: TRBV30; cdr3_nt: TGTGCCTGGAGTGAGGACATAGGGAATCAGCCCCAGCATTTT; cdr3_aa: CAWSEDIGNQPQHF
d_call: TRBD1; j_call: TRBJ1-5; clone_size: -; v_call: TRBV4-1; cdr3_nt: TGCGCCAGCAGCCAAATACAGGGGGGGAGCAATCAGCCCCAGCATTTT; cdr3_aa: CASSQIQGGSNQPQHF
d_call: -; j_call: TRBJ1-5; clone_size: -; v_call: TRBV12-3/TRBV12-4; cdr3_nt: TGTGCCAGCAGTTTAGATAAAGGGATTCGCAATCAGCCCCAGCATTTT; cdr3_aa: CASSLDKGIRNQPQHF
d_call: TRBD1; j_call: TRBJ1-5; clone_size: -; v_call: TRBV16; cdr3_nt: TGTGCCAGCAGCCAACATCCGGGACAGGGGCAAGGTCAGCCCCAGCATTTT; cdr3_aa: CASSQHPGQGQGQPQHF
d_call: TRBD2; j_call: TRBJ2-2; clone_size: -; v_call: TRBV29-1; cdr3_nt: TGCAGCGTTGAAGATATCGGGGAGGGCCGCACCGGGGAGCTGTTTTTT; cdr3_aa: CSVEDIGEGRTGELFF
d_call: -; j_call: TRBJ2-3; clone_size: -; v_call: TRBV18; cdr3_nt: TGTGCCAGCTCACCTTTCCCCGGGATCACAGATACGCAGTATTTT; cdr3_aa: CASSPFPGITDTQYF
d_call: TRBD2; j_call: TRBJ2-1; clone_size: -; v_call: TRBV29-1; cdr3_nt: TGCAGCGTTGATGGTAGCGGGAACTACAATGAGCAGTTCTTC; cdr3_aa: CSVDGSGNYNEQFF
d_call: TRBD1; j_call: TRBJ2-5; clone_size: -; v_call: TRBV27; cdr3_nt: TGTGCCAGCAGTTTCACAGGGGTAGAGACCCAGTACTTC; cdr3_aa: CASSFTGVETQYF
d_call: -; j_call: TRBJ1-1; clone_size: -; v_call: TRBV4-1; cdr3_nt: TGCGCCAGCAGCCAAGATGGTGTAAACACTGAAGCTTTCTTT; cdr3_aa: CASSQDGVNTEAFF
d_call: -; j_call: TRBJ2-2; clone_size: -; v_call: TRBV19; cdr3_nt: TGTGCCAGTTGGGCCGGGGAGCTGTTTTTT; cdr3_aa: CASWAGELFF
d_call: -; j_call: TRBJ2-2; clone_size: -; v_call: TRBV30; cdr3_nt: TGTGCCTGGGCTCAGGGGCCCGGGGAGCTGTTTTTT; cdr3_aa: CAWAQGPGELFF
d_call: -; j_call: TRBJ2-5; clone_size: -; v_call: TRBV27; cdr3_nt: TGTGCCAGCAGCCATGGGCGGGAGACCCAGTACTTC; cdr3_aa: CASSHGRETQYF
d_call: TRBD1; j_call: TRBJ2-7; clone_size: -; v_call: TRBV27; cdr3_nt: TGTGCCAGCAGTTTGAACTTAGCAGGACAGGGGTTTTACGAGCAGTACTTC; cdr3_aa: CASSLNLAGQGFYEQYF
d_call: TRBD1; j_call: TRBJ1-1; clone_size: -; v_call: TRBV4-1; cdr3_nt: TGCGCCAGCAGCCCCATCGGGACAGGGGTCATGAACACTGAAGCTTTCTTT; cdr3_aa: CASSPIGTGVMNTEAFF
d_call: TRBD1; j_call: TRBJ2-2; clone_size: once; v_call: TRBV30; cdr3_nt: TGTGCCTGGAGTGCGATGACAGGGGGCCGAACCGGGGAGCTGTTTTTT; cdr3_aa: CAWSAMTGGRTGELFF
d_call: -; j_call: TRBJ2-7; clone_size: -; v_call: TRBV6-5; cdr3_nt: TGTGCCAGCAGTAGATTAGCCAAAACGGGGTACGAGCAGTACTTC; cdr3_aa: CASSRLAKTGYEQYF
d_call: TRBD1; j_call: TRBJ1-1; clone_size: -; v_call: TRBV27; cdr3_nt: TGTGCCAGCAGTTGGACAGGGGTATTGAACACTGAAGCTTTCTTT; cdr3_aa: CASSWTGVLNTEAFF
d_call: TRBD2; j_call: TRBJ2-2; clone_size: -; v_call: TRBV6-5; cdr3_nt: TGTGCCAGCAGTTACCGGGTCGGGAGGGCGAACACCGGGGAGCTGTTTTTT; cdr3_aa: CASSYRVGRANTGELFF
d_call: -; j_call: TRBJ2-2; clone_size: -; v_call: TRBV28; cdr3_nt: TGTGCCAGCAGTTTCCGTTACTACAGGGGGGGTATGGACACCGGGGAGCTGTTTTTT; cdr3_aa: CASSFRYYRGGMDTGELFF
d_call: TRBD1; j_call: TRBJ2-1; clone_size: -; v_call: TRBV12-3/TRBV12-4; cdr3_nt: TGTGCCAGCCGGGGCGGGGGACAGGGGTTCAATGAGCAGTTCTTC; cdr3_aa: CASRGGGQGFNEQFF
d_call: -; j_call: TRBJ1-5; clone_size: -; v_call: TRBV7-9; cdr3_nt: TGTGCCAGCAGTCAAACAGGGTTGGTTCAGCCCCAGCATTTT; cdr3_aa: CASSQTGLVQPQHF
d_call: -; j_call: TRBJ2-1; clone_size: -; v_call: TRBV4-1; cdr3_nt: TGCGCCAGCAGCCAAGACCCCGGGACTGGCAATGAGCAGTTCTTC; cdr3_aa: CASSQDPGTGNEQFF
d_call: TRBD1; j_call: TRBJ2-4; clone_size: -; v_call: TRBV6-5; cdr3_nt: TGTGCCAGCAGCCGAGTGGGACAGGACCAAAACATTCAGTACTTC; cdr3_aa: CASSRVGQDQNIQYF
d_call: -; j_call: TRBJ1-1; clone_size: -; v_call: TRBV30; cdr3_nt: TGTGCCTGGAGTTCATCGCTGAACACTGAAGCTTTCTTT; cdr3_aa: CAWSSSLNTEAFF
d_call: -; j_call: TRBJ1-1; clone_size: -; v_call: TRBV5-1; cdr3_nt: TGCGCCAGCAGCTCTTGGGGAGGGGGCACTGAAGCTTTCTTT; cdr3_aa: CASSSWGGGTEAFF
d_call: -; j_call: TRBJ1-2; clone_size: -; v_call: TRBV7-9; cdr3_nt: TGTGCCAGCAGCGCAGGGTCCTGGTCCGGCTACACCTTC; cdr3_aa: CASSAGSWSGYTF
d_call: -; j_call: TRBJ1-6; clone_size: -; v_call: TRBV29-1; cdr3_nt: TGCAGCGTAACCCTCGGGGGGTATAATTCACCCCTCCACTTT; cdr3_aa: CSVTLGGYNSPLHF
d_call: TRBD2; j_call: TRBJ2-1; clone_size: -; v_call: TRBV6-5; cdr3_nt: TGTGCCAGCAGTTACAAACTAGCGGGAGCTTCCAATGAGCAGTTCTTC; cdr3_aa: CASSYKLAGASNEQFF
d_call: -; j_call: TRBJ1-1; clone_size: -; v_call: TRBV28; cdr3_nt: TGTGCCAGCAGTTTTATACCCGGGGAGGGCACTGAAGCTTTCTTT; cdr3_aa: CASSFIPGEGTEAFF